This TCR beta chain was captured in a study of neurological immune-mediated disorders. The study built unsorted libraries from 2 million PBMCs kept at -80 C. General observations from the study: The expanded clones of different subjects shared no CDR3 amino acid sequences (suggesting private repertoires in all groups).

In the case of this clonotype: Its antigen is unidentified. A much larger clonotype is one base distant, so this may be a read error. The conserved final phenylalanine or tryptophan is absent from the CDR3, which likely points to a read error.

TCRdb re-analysed the 5' RACE reads in MiXCR, keeping a single row per CDR3 protein. This table has 110,000 or so distinct CDR3 sequences, 3.2% appearing once. CDR1 SGHNT and CDR2 YENEEA come from the germline V gene. This CDR3 contains 14 residues. V lost 3 bases, J lost 3 bases, and 12 bases lay in between. The chain has TRBV11-3 and TRBJ2-7, with a weak D call TRBD1 (6 bases). The TCR originated in a woman in her 30s with multiple sclerosis. Specimen: PBMCs. For the CDR3, the DNA is TGTGCCAGCAGCTTGTTCCCAGGGGACTACGAGCAGTACATC. Translation gives CASSLFPGDYEQYI.